This passage covers 27 T cell receptor beta chains from one sample sequenced in a study of shared clonotypes between healthy human individuals. Here immunoSEQ multiplex PCR was the method, and the copy in TCRdb shows in-frame clones only, minus some. The sample has hundreds of thousands of clones; about 74% are singletons. The sequenced sample consisted of memory CD4+ T cells sorted from blood. Sample subset: CD45RA-negative fraction. These receptors were obtained from a woman aged 25 to 39 in good health.

This rearrangement joins TRBV5-4 to TRBJ2-7, with a weak D call TRBD1 (5 bases). The CDR3 runs 16 residues. Germline-derived CDR1 and CDR2 are SGHNT and YYREEE (reference sequence). V lost 4 bases to trimming and J lost 3 bases, with 20 bases between them. The CDR3 here is CASSPLPDRIFYEQYF. For the CDR3, the DNA is TGTGCCAGCAGCCCCTTGCCAGACAGAATCTTCTACGAGCAGTACTTC.

This clone was recorded at least ten times. The V call is TRBV9, the J call TRBJ1-2; 11 nucleotides agree with TRBD1. V dropped 4 bases and J dropped 4; count of bases not matched to a gene: 15. The CDR3 spans 18 residues. Per germline, CDR1 SGDLS and CDR2 YYNGEE. CDR3 sequence (DNA): TGTGCCAGCAGCACCCTGCGTCGAATGGGACAGGGGGGCTATGGCTACACCTTC. Translating it yields CASSTLRRMGQGGYGYTF.

With regard to this clone: A much larger clone lies a single base off, so this may be a read error. This sequence joins TRBV5-4 and TRBJ2-7, with 13 bases aligning to TRBD2. V dropped 4 bases and J dropped 3; count of bases not matched to a gene: 1. Germline V gene data show CDR1 as SGHNT and CDR2 as YYREEE (reference sequence). The CDR3 has 14 residues. CDR3 sequence: CASSRTSGSYEQYF. The CDR3, as DNA: TGTGCCAGCAGCAGGACTAGCGGGAGCTACGAGCAGTACTTC.

The chain is built from TRBV7-9 and TRBJ1-1; D perhaps matches TRBD1 (5 bases). CDR1 is SEHNR and CDR2 is FQNEAQ in the germline V gene (reference sequence). The CDR3 consists of 14 residues. Trimming removed 4 bases from V and 0 bases from J, with 9 bases in between. In nucleotides, the CDR3 is TGTGCCAGCAGCTCTCACAGGTTGAACACTGAAGCTTTCTTT. It encodes CASSSHRLNTEAFF.

V usage is TRBV6-1 and J usage is TRBJ1-5; 7 positions match TRBD1. The germline V gene has CDR1 MNHNS and CDR2 SASEGT. Trimming removed 6 bases from V and 2 bases from J; junction bases left unmatched: 7. CDR3 size: 15 residues. The CDR3 coding sequence is TGTGCCAGCAGGCCTATGGACAGGCGCAATCAGCCCCAGCATTTT. Translated: CASRPMDRRNQPQHF.

The V call is TRBV2, the J call TRBJ2-7; D possibly corresponds to TRBD2 (5 bases). The CDR3 consists of 13 residues. Deletions cut 5 bases from V and 4 bases from J, with 12 bases between. CDR1 SNHLY and CDR2 FYNNEI come from the germline V gene. CDR3 loop: CASSRRMTYEQYF. The CDR3 DNA sequence: TGTGCCAGCAGTCGGAGGATGACGTACGAGCAGTACTTC.

CDR3 nucleotides: TGTGCCAGCAGCAACGACAGACGCTGGGATGAGCAGTTCTTC. Its translation: CASSNDRRWDEQFF. The V call is TRBV21-1, the J call TRBJ2-1; the table's D call TRBD1 went unverified against the DNA. TRBV21-1 is a documented pseudogene. This CDR3 has 14 residues.

J is TRBJ1-2 and V is TRBV10-1; D may be TRBD1 (6 bases). Germline CDR1 reads WNHNN; CDR2 reads SYGVQD (reference sequence). The CDR3 length is 14 residues. V was trimmed by 5 bases and J by 7 bases, leaving 17 bases between them. The CDR3 bases are TGCGCCAGCAGTCCGGACAGATTGAGGGGTGGCTACACCTTC. This encodes CASSPDRLRGGYTF.

The V and J genes are TRBV11-2 and TRBJ2-7, with TRBD1 matching over 7 bases. The V gene end was trimmed by 5 bases and the J gene end by 6 bases; junction bases not matched to a gene: 7. CDR1 and CDR2 from the germline V gene are SGHAT and FQNNGV. The CDR3 is made up of 13 amino acids. This CDR3 reads CASSATGVPEQYF. The DNA of the CDR3 is TGTGCCAGCAGCGCAACAGGGGTCCCCGAGCAGTACTTC.

The chain recombines TRBV5-1 with TRBJ2-7; TRBD2 matches at 8 bases. V shed 4 bases and J 2 bases; nucleotides not matched to a gene: 5. CDR1 is SGHRS, CDR2 YFSETQ, per germline. This CDR3 is built from 14 residues. The CDR3 loop is CASSPGTSTYEQYF. The CDR3 DNA reads as TGCGCCAGCAGCCCCGGGACTAGTACCTACGAGCAGTACTTC.

The chain has TRBV28 and TRBJ2-7; D not resolved. The CDR3 spans 13 residues. Trimming cost V 6 bases and J 0 bases, with 9 bases left between them. Looked up from germline, CDR1 is MDHEN and CDR2 is SYDVKM. CDR3 DNA: TGTGCCAGCAGAAGAACAGTCTCCTACGAGCAGTACTTC. As protein: CASRRTVSYEQYF.

This rearrangement joins TRBV20-1 to TRBJ2-7; D is unclear. The CDR3 consists of 11 residues. The germline V gene has CDR1 DFQATT and CDR2 SNEGSKA (reference sequence). The V and J ends lost 6 bases and 3 bases respectively, with 9 bases between them. CDR3: CSAPGRYEQYF. As DNA, the CDR3 is TGCAGTGCCCCCGGGCGCTACGAGCAGTACTTC.

The chain recombines TRBV5-3 with TRBJ2-3; 12 nucleotides line up with TRBD2. TRBV5-3 is sorted into the ORF group, with uncertain function. The trim removed 3 bases at V and 4 bases at J, leaving 6 bases unmatched. There are 16 residues in the CDR3. CDR3 in DNA: TGTGCCAGAAGCTCGGGACTAGCGGGTCCCCCAGATACGCAGTATTTT. It encodes CARSSGLAGPPDTQYF.

J is TRBJ2-7 and V is TRBV7-9; D is undetermined. The V end lost 0 bases, the J end lost 4 bases, and 13 bases lay between the germline ends. CDR1 is SEHNR, CDR2 FQNEAQ, per germline (reference sequence). This CDR3 has 15 amino acids. CDR3 protein: CASSLAANTRYEQYF. In nucleotides, the CDR3 is TGTGCCAGCAGCTTAGCCGCGAACACTCGATACGAGCAGTACTTC.

The gene calls are TRBV5-1 and TRBJ2-7; D is unclear. V was clipped by 0 bases and J by 5 bases, with 12 bases between them. Germline V CDR1 and CDR2: SGHRS, YFSETQ. This CDR3 spans 14 amino acids. CDR3 protein: CASSLELKEDEQYF. CDR3 DNA: TGCGCCAGCAGCTTGGAGCTTAAAGAGGACGAGCAGTACTTC.

V usage is TRBV29-1 and J usage is TRBJ1-1; 9 bases map to TRBD1. Germline CDR1 is SQVTM and CDR2 is ANQGSEA. The CDR3 is 13 residues long. V dropped 7 bases and J dropped 7; count of bases not matched to a gene: 10. CDR3: CSGEKGQGNEAFF. CDR3 bases: TGCAGCGGGGAGAAGGGACAGGGTAATGAAGCTTTCTTT. Filled out from reference TRBV29-1 and TRBJ1-1, the complete variable domain reads SAVISQKPSRDICQRGTSLTIQCQVDSQVTMMFWYRQQPGQSLTLIATANQGSEATYESGFVIDKFPISRPNLTFSTLTVSNMSPEDSSIYLCSGEKGQGNEAFFGQGTRLTVV.

On this clone: Other nucleotide sequences from this sample produce the same CDR3. The V gene is TRBV28, the J gene TRBJ2-1; D might be TRBD2 (6 bases). CDR3 length: 14 residues. Germline V gives CDR1 MDHEN, CDR2 SYDVKM. V was cut by 3 bases and J by 4 bases, with 10 bases left in between. CDR3: CASSLDGSYNEQFF. The DNA for the CDR3 is TGTGCCAGCAGTTTGGACGGGAGTTACAATGAGCAGTTCTTC.

This clone was recorded many times. V gene TRBV6-1 combines with J gene TRBJ1-2, with D maybe TRBD1 (5 bases). The length of the CDR3 is 14 residues. V lost 5 bases to trimming and J lost 6 bases, with 16 bases between them. The V gene's germline CDR1 is MNHNS and CDR2 SASEGT. The CDR3 bases are TGTGCCAGCAGTAACCGGGACGAAGGGAATGGCTACACCTTC. This codes for CASSNRDEGNGYTF.

This clone occurred once. The CDR3 reads CASSSGSFENGYTF. CDR3 DNA sequence: TGTGCCAGCAGTTCTGGCAGTTTCGAGAATGGCTACACCTTC. The chain is built from TRBV28 and TRBJ1-2; D is unclear. Trimming left V 4 bases short and J 6 bases short, with 15 bases between. Germline assignment: CDR1 MDHEN and CDR2 SYDVKM. The CDR3 is made up of 14 amino acids.

The genes are TRBV6-6 and TRBJ1-2, with D possibly matching TRBD1 (5 bases). In germline, CDR1 is MNHNY, CDR2 SVGAGI (reference sequence). This CDR3 spans 15 amino acids. V lost 8 bases, J lost 3 bases, and 19 bases lay in between. The chain's CDR3 is CASLSQSGRYYGYTF. The DNA of the CDR3 is TGTGCCAGCCTTTCTCAGTCAGGGCGCTACTATGGCTACACCTTC.

This clone was counted a single time. The chain carries TRBV30 and TRBJ1-5; D is undetermined. The germline CDR1 and CDR2 sequences are GTSNPN and SVGIG (reference sequence). Trimming left V 2 bases short and J 0 bases short, with 5 bases between. The CDR3 is 13 amino acids. As DNA, the CDR3 is TGTGCCTGGAGTAGCAGTAGCAATCAGCCCCAGCATTTT. Its translation: CAWSSSSNQPQHF.

CDR3 nucleotides: TGTGCCAGCAGCCCCCAGCGACTAGCGGGCCTGGACAATGAGCAGTTCTTC. This sequence encodes CASSPQRLAGLDNEQFF. The chain joins TRBV14 to TRBJ2-1; 10 bases match TRBD2. Germline V gene data show CDR1 as SGHDN and CDR2 as FVKESK. Losses at the gene ends were 4 bases for V and 5 bases for J; bases not matched to a gene: 11. The CDR3 sequence is 17 residues long. Full variable domain (remainder filled in from reference TRBV14 and TRBJ2-1): EAGVTQFPSHSVIEKGQTVTLRCDPISGHDNLYWYRRVMGKEIKFLLHFVKESKQDESGMPNNRFLAERTGGTYSTLKVQPAELEDSGVYFCASSPQRLAGLDNEQFFGPGTRLTVL.

This chain uses TRBV7-3 with TRBJ2-7, with D perhaps given as TRBD1 or TRBD2 (5 bases each). Trimming left V 3 bases short and J 7 bases short, with 16 bases between. The germline V gene encodes CDR1 SGHTA and CDR2 FQGTGA. There are 14 residues in the CDR3. CDR3: CASSFEGLRWEQYF. CDR3 sequence (DNA): TGTGCCAGCAGCTTCGAGGGGCTTAGGTGGGAGCAGTACTTC. Using reference TRBV7-3 and TRBJ2-7 for the parts outside the CDR3, the full variable domain is GAGVSQTPSNKVTEKGKYVELRCDPISGHTALYWYRQSLGQGPEFLIYFQGTGAADDSGLPNDRFFAVRPEGSVSTLKIQRTERGDSAVYLCASSFEGLRWEQYFGPGTRLTVT.

This chain connects TRBV30 to TRBJ2-1; 9 bases agree with TRBD2. Germline lookup yields CDR1 GTSNPN and CDR2 SVGIG (reference sequence). The trim removed 5 bases at V and 5 bases at J, leaving 7 bases unmatched. The length of the CDR3 is 14 residues. CDR3 DNA: TGTGCCTGGGAGGTAGCGGGAGCACACAATGAGCAGTTCTTC. It translates to CAWEVAGAHNEQFF.

The J gene is TRBJ2-7, the V gene TRBV4-2; TRBD2 agrees at 7 bases. Germline loops: CDR1 LGHNA, CDR2 YNFKEQ. The J segment lost 0 bases and the V segment lost 4 bases, leaving 6 bases of the junction unmatched. The CDR3 consists of 15 residues. The CDR3 spells CASSPRGRDSYEQYF. CDR3 bases: TGTGCCAGCAGCCCACGGGGGAGGGACTCCTACGAGCAGTACTTC.

The chain employs TRBV10-3 and TRBJ1-1, with D perhaps TRBD1 (5 bases). Looked up from germline, CDR1 is ENHRY and CDR2 is SYGVKD. Trimming shortened V by 3 bases and J by 8 bases, and 13 bases separated the two germline ends. This CDR3 comprises 13 residues. The CDR3 protein is CAISECQGCEAFF. CDR3 in DNA: TGTGCCATCAGTGAATGCCAGGGCTGCGAAGCTTTCTTT.

The chain has TRBV7-8 and TRBJ2-2, with D uncertain. The ends were cut back, 5 bases at V and 7 bases at J, with 23 bases in the middle. The germline CDR1 and CDR2 sequences are SGHVS and FQNEAQ. The CDR3 sequence is 17 residues long. The CDR3 DNA is TGTGCCAGCAGCCCCCGCCCCCCCTCGAATGCAGGCGGGGAGCTGTTTTTT. Translated: CASSPRPPSNAGGELFF.